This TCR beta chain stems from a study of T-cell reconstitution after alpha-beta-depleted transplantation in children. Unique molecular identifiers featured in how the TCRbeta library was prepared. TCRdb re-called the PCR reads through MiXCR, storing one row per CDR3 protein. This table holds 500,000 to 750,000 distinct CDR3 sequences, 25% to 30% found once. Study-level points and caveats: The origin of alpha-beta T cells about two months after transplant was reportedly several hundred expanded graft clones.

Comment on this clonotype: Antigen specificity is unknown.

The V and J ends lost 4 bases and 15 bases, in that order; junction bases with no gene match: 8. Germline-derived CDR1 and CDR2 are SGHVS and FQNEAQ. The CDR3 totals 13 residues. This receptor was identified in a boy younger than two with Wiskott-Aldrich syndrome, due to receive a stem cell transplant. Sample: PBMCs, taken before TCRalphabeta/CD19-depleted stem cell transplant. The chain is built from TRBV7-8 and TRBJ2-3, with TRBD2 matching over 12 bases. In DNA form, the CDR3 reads TGTGCCAGCAGCTCAGTTCTAGCGGGAGGGCAATATTTT. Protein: CASSSVLAGGQYF.